A single sample gave rise to the 25 T cell receptor beta chains below, sequenced in a study of cytomegalovirus exposure and HLA in healthy donors. The PCR was carried out with 60 Vbeta primers and 13 Jbeta primers. TCRdb keeps only in-frame clones here, not all; method: immunoSEQ multiplex PCR. The sample holds about 41,000 clones, roughly 80% seen once. The material sequenced was PBMCs. The source is a man aged 45-65 years in good health and CMV-seronegative.

This clone was picked up one time. The chain joins TRBV4-1 to TRBJ2-7; 9 positions match TRBD2. Germline V lookup: CDR1 MGHRA, CDR2 YSYEKL. V gave up 3 bases and J gave up 1 base; unmatched junction bases: 4. The CDR3 has 15 amino acids. The CDR3 loop reads CASSHRLAASYEQYF. DNA of the CDR3: TGCGCCAGCAGCCATCGACTAGCGGCTTCCTACGAGCAGTACTTC.

This clone has more than one count but fewer than ten. V usage is TRBV7-2 and J usage is TRBJ1-1, with D hard to call. In germline, CDR1 is SGHTA, CDR2 FQGNSA. This CDR3 has 14 residues. Trimming took 5 bases from V and 1 from J, leaving 11 bases between them. The CDR3 reads CASSLRHSNTEAFF. CDR3 coding DNA: TGTGCCAGCAGCCTTCGACACTCGAACACTGAAGCTTTCTTT.

The chain has TRBV5-4 and TRBJ2-5; 11 bases line up with TRBD2. Per germline, CDR1 SGHNT and CDR2 YYREEE (reference sequence). V lost 5 bases to trimming and J lost 4 bases; unmatched junction nucleotides: 7. The CDR3 extends over 15 amino acids. Written as DNA, the CDR3 is TGTGCCAGCAGTATTCTAGCGGGGGGTTTAGAGACCCAGTACTTC. Translated, it gives CASSILAGGLETQYF.

V gene TRBV7-2 combines with J gene TRBJ2-7; 7 bases agree with TRBD2. CDR1 SGHTA and CDR2 FQGNSA come from the germline V gene. Trimming took 1 base from V and 1 from J; bases not matched to a gene: 13. The CDR3 has 18 residues. CDR3 region: CASSLGGGGVSGSYEQYF. The CDR3 DNA reads TGTGCCAGCAGCTTAGGGGGGGGTGGGGTTAGCGGATCCTACGAGCAGTACTTC.

This clone was counted once. The rearrangement links TRBV18 to TRBJ1-4; D gene uncertain. The CDR3 loop spans 15 amino acids. The germline gives CDR1 KGHSH, CDR2 LQKENI. Trimming took off 3 bases at V and 5 bases at J, with 13 bases between the two ends. The DNA of the CDR3 is TGTGCCAGCTCACCTGGCGGGAGCCAAAATGAAAAACTGTTTTTT. This codes for CASSPGGSQNEKLFF.

This clone was recorded only once. V and J are TRBV2 and TRBJ1-5, with D tentatively TRBD1 (5 bases). Germline V CDR1 and CDR2: SNHLY, FYNNEI. V was pared by 4 bases and J by 7 bases, with 14 bases between. The CDR3 is made up of 14 amino acids. The CDR3 loop reads CASSVGGGAQPQHF. The CDR3 DNA is TGTGCCAGCAGTGTGGGGGGAGGGGCCCAGCCCCAGCATTTT.

CDR3 nucleotides: TGTGCCAGCAGCCGAAGGACAGGTATTAATGAAAAACTGTTTTTT. It translates to CASSRRTGINEKLFF. The rearrangement uses TRBV28 and TRBJ1-4, with 7 bases fitting TRBD1. The CDR3 consists of 15 residues. The V segment lost 6 bases and the J segment 4 bases; nucleotides outside the gene matches: 8. Germline V gives CDR1 MDHEN, CDR2 SYDVKM. Together with reference TRBV28 and TRBJ1-4, the CDR3 gives the full variable domain: DVKVTQSSRYLVKRTGEKVFLECVQDMDHENMFWYRQDPGLGLRLIYFSYDVKMKEKGDIPEGYSVSREKKERFSLILESASTNQTSMYLCASSRRTGINEKLFFGSGTQLSVL.

The V gene is TRBV5-8, the J gene TRBJ1-6, with TRBD1 matching over 7 bases. Trimming at V came to 5 bases and at J to 2 bases, leaving 4 bases not matched to a gene. The V gene's germline CDR1 is SGHTS and CDR2 YDEGEE. The CDR3 totals 15 residues. DNA for the CDR3: TGTGCCAGCAGATCTGACAGGGCCTATAATTCACCCCTCCACTTT. Its translation is CASRSDRAYNSPLHF.

J is TRBJ2-2 and V is TRBV7-2; TRBD2 matches 12 bases. V was clipped by 2 bases and J by 6 bases; unmatched bases: 10. Germline V gene lookup returns CDR1 SGHTA and CDR2 FQGNSA. This CDR3 has 18 residues. The CDR3 DNA is TGTGCCAGCAGCTTAAAGCTAGCGGGGGGGATTAACGCCGGGGAGCTGTTTTTT. It yields the protein CASSLKLAGGINAGELFF.

The genes are TRBV7-6 and TRBJ2-1; perhaps TRBD2 as D (6 bases). The CDR3 length is 15 residues. Germline CDR1 and CDR2: SGHVS and FNYEAQ. V shed 4 bases and J shed 8 bases, with 18 bases lying between them. The CDR3 sequence is CASSSTGRDMDEQFF. CDR3 nucleotide sequence: TGTGCCAGCAGCTCCACCGGGAGAGATATGGATGAGCAGTTCTTC.

The chain recombines TRBV5-6 with TRBJ2-1; tentative D call: TRBD2 (5 bases). In germline, CDR1 is SGHDT, CDR2 YYEEEE. The CDR3 extends over 16 amino acids. V was cut by 0 bases and J by 1 base, with 11 bases left in between. The DNA of the CDR3 is TGTGCCAGCAGCTTGGGAGACGGAGGATCCTACAATGAGCAGTTCTTC. This codes for CASSLGDGGSYNEQFF.

This clone appeared a few times. The J gene is TRBJ1-4, the V gene TRBV5-4; D gene unclear. CDR1 SGHNT and CDR2 YYREEE come from the germline V gene (reference sequence). The length of the CDR3 is 14 residues. The V end was cut by 2 bases, the J end by 8 bases, with 13 bases between. The CDR3 DNA is TGTGCCAGCAGCTTTTCCCCGACGGGGGAAAAACTGTTTTTT. This encodes CASSFSPTGEKLFF.

The chain links TRBV4-1 to TRBJ2-2, with D perhaps matching TRBD2 (6 bases). Germline loops: CDR1 MGHRA, CDR2 YSYEKL. Trimming stripped 1 base from V and 4 bases from J, with 13 bases between. The CDR3 is made up of 16 amino acids. The CDR3 DNA reads as TGCGCCAGCAGCCAAGCGGGAGCATGGGGCACCGGGGAGCTGTTTTTT. As protein: CASSQAGAWGTGELFF.

This clone was detected only once. This chain links TRBV27 with TRBJ1-2; TRBD1 is a possible D gene (6 bases). This CDR3 has 14 residues. V was cut by 3 bases and J by 4 bases, with 12 bases left in between. Germline-derived CDR1 and CDR2 are MNHEY and SMNVEV (reference sequence). Here the CDR3 reads CASSFAGVGYGYTF. DNA of the CDR3: TGTGCCAGCAGTTTTGCAGGGGTTGGCTATGGCTACACCTTC.

The chain recombines TRBV19 with TRBJ2-1, with 8 positions matching TRBD2. Germline-derived CDR1 and CDR2 are LNHDA and SQIVND (reference sequence). The V segment lost 5 bases and the J segment 2 bases; nucleotides outside the gene matches: 5. The CDR3 length is 15 residues. Written as DNA, the CDR3 is TGTGCCAGTAGTCCTGGAGCGGGGGCCTACAATGAGCAGTTCTTC. Amino acid sequence: CASSPGAGAYNEQFF. The full variable domain, its missing parts supplied by reference TRBV19 and TRBJ2-1, is DGGITQSPKYLFRKEGQNVTLSCEQNLNHDAMYWYRQDPGQGLRLIYYSQIVNDFQKGDIAEGYSVSREKKESFPLTVTSAQKNPTAFYLCASSPGAGAYNEQFFGPGTRLTVL.

J is TRBJ2-7 and V is TRBV9; TRBD2 matches at 7 bases. Trimming removed 0 bases from V and 3 bases from J; junction bases left unmatched: 6. The CDR3 has 15 amino acids. CDR1 SGDLS and CDR2 YYNGEE come from the germline V gene. The CDR3 sequence: CASSVGGGRIYEQYF. The CDR3 DNA is TGTGCCAGCAGCGTAGGCGGCGGGAGAATCTACGAGCAGTACTTC.

The chain uses TRBV29-1 and TRBJ2-5, with TRBD2 matching 9 bases. The CDR3 runs to 15 residues. Germline assignment: CDR1 SQVTM and CDR2 ANQGSEA. V gave up 3 bases and J gave up 5 bases; unmatched junction bases: 10. The CDR3 spells CSVEGGRAEGETQYF. The CDR3 DNA is TGCAGCGTTGAGGGCGGGAGGGCCGAGGGGGAGACCCAGTACTTC.

In this sample, this clone turned up a few times. The chain has TRBV5-6 and TRBJ2-5, with a possible D match to TRBD1 (5 bases). Trimming stripped 0 bases from V and 2 bases from J, with 8 bases between. This CDR3 region has 14 residues. CDR1 is SGHDT, CDR2 YYEEEE, per germline. CDR3 sequence: CASSLGDRQETQYF. The DNA of the CDR3 is TGTGCCAGCAGCTTGGGTGACAGACAAGAGACCCAGTACTTC.

This clone was observed a handful of times. CDR3 sequence (DNA): TGTGCCAGTAGTATAGCTACAGGGGGAGCTTTCTTT. It is translated as CASSIATGGAFF. The chain joins TRBV19 to TRBJ1-1; the match to TRBD1 covers 8 bases. The germline gives CDR1 LNHDA, CDR2 SQIVND (reference sequence). The CDR3 totals 12 residues. J lost 10 bases, V lost 1 base, and 2 bases had no gene match.

This clone was detected a few times. The rearrangement links TRBV5-5 to TRBJ1-1, with D tentatively TRBD1 (5 bases). V was cut by 2 bases and J by 6 bases, with 8 bases left in between. CDR3 length: 12 amino acids. Germline V lookup: CDR1 SGHKS, CDR2 YYEKEE (reference sequence). CDR3 nucleotides: TGTGCCAGCAGCTTCAGGGTGGCTGAAGCTTTCTTT. Translated: CASSFRVAEAFF. Full variable domain (rest looked up from reference TRBV5-5 and TRBJ1-1): DAGVTQSPTHLIKTRGQQVTLRCSPISGHKSVSWYQQVLGQGPQFIFQYYEKEERGRGNFPDRFSARQFPNYSSELNVNALLLGDSALYLCASSFRVAEAFFGQGTRLTVV.

J is TRBJ2-7 and V is TRBV9; 7 bases map to TRBD1. This CDR3 region has 15 residues. Germline V gene sequence: CDR1 SGDLS, CDR2 YYNGEE. Trimming removed 0 bases from V and 0 bases from J; junction bases left unmatched: 3. CDR3 region: CASSVGRDSSYEQYF. CDR3 DNA sequence: TGTGCCAGCAGCGTAGGTCGGGACAGCTCCTACGAGCAGTACTTC.

The rearrangement joins TRBV13 to TRBJ2-7; 7 nucleotides align to TRBD2. Germline V lookup: CDR1 PRHDT, CDR2 FYEKMQ (reference sequence). J was trimmed by 0 bases and V by 0 bases; bases with no gene match: 2. This CDR3 has 15 amino acids. The CDR3 region has the DNA TGTGCCAGCAGCTTAGGTGGCGGGGGCTCCTACGAGCAGTACTTC. Protein: CASSLGGGGSYEQYF.

V usage is TRBV2 and J usage is TRBJ2-7, with TRBD2 as a possible D gene (5 bases). Trimming stripped 6 bases from V and 0 bases from J, with 6 bases between. The CDR3 covers 12 residues. CDR1 is SNHLY and CDR2 is FYNNEI in the germline V gene. CDR3 sequence (DNA): TGTGCCAGCAGGAGGGCCTCCTACGAGCAGTACTTC. Translation gives CASRRASYEQYF.

V usage is TRBV2 and J usage is TRBJ1-5; D is unresolved. V lost 8 bases and J lost 7, with 21 bases in between. From germline, CDR1 is SNHLY and CDR2 FYNNEI. The CDR3 runs to 15 residues. The CDR3 region has the DNA TGTGCCAGCGGCGCAGCAGGAGGCAGGTGGCAGCCCCAGCATTTT. It encodes CASGAAGGRWQPQHF.

DNA of the CDR3: TGTGCCAGCAGTGAATGGGCAGATAATTCACCCCTCCACTTT. The encoded protein is CASSEWADNSPLHF. The gene calls are TRBV2 and TRBJ1-6; D gene ambiguous. The CDR3 sequence is 14 residues long. Trimming removed 2 bases from V and 5 bases from J, with 7 bases in between. Germline V gives CDR1 SNHLY, CDR2 FYNNEI.